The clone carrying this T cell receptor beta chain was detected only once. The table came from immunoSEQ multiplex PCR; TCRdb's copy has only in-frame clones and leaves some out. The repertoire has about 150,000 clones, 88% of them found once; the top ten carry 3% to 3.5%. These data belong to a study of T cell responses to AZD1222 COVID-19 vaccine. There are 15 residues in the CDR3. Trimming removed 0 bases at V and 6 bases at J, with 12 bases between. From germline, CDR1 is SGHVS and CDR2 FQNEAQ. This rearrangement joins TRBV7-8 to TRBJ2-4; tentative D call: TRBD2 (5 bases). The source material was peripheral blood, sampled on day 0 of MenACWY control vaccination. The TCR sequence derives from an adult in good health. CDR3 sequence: CASSLASGTVNIQYF. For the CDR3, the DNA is TGTGCCAGCAGCTTAGCGAGCGGAACTGTAAACATTCAGTACTTC. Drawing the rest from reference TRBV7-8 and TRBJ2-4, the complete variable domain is GAGVSQSPRYKVAKRGQDVALRCDPISGHVSLFWYQQALGQGPEFLTYFQNEAQLDKSGLPSDRFFAERPEGSVSTLKIQRTQQEDSAVYLCASSLASGTVNIQYFGAGTRLSVL.